This TCR beta chain stems from a study of cytomegalovirus exposure and HLA in healthy donors. Study findings and constraints: The authors later found most CMV-associated TCR beta chains appeared HLA-restricted.

From germline, CDR1 is LNHDA and CDR2 SQIVND (reference sequence). The CDR3 is 14 amino acids. V shed 5 bases, J shed 3 bases, and the junction held 6 bases outside the gene matches. Note on this clone: Its antigen is unknown.

The PCR employed 60 Vbeta primers together with 13 Jbeta primers. TCRdb's table, derived via immunoSEQ multiplex PCR, lists solely in-frame clones and lacks some. Here the sample spans about 160,000 clones, over 80% being singletons. Sequencing was carried out using PBMCs. V is TRBV19 and J is TRBJ1-2, with 7 bases that match TRBD1. This receptor was taken from a boy between 2 and 15 years old in good health and CMV-seronegative. The CDR3: CASSEDRDHYGYTF. In DNA, the CDR3 is TGTGCCAGTAGTGAAGACAGGGACCACTATGGCTACACCTTC.